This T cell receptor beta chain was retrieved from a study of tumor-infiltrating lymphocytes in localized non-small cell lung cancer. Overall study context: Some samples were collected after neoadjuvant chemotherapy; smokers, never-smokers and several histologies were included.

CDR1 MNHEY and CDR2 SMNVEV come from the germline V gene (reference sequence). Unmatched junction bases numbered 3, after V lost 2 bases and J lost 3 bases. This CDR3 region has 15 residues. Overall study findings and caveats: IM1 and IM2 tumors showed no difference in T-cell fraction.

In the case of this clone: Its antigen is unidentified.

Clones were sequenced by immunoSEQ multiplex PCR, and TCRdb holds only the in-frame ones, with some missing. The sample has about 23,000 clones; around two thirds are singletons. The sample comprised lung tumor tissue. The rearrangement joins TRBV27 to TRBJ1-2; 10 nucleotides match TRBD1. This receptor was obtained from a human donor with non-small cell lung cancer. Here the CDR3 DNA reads TGTGCCAGCAGTTTAACCGGGACAGGGGACTATGGCTACACCTTC. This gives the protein CASSLTGTGDYGYTF.